The 17 T cell receptor beta chains given below trace back to one sample, sequenced in a study of blood T cell repertoires in COVID-19. Data came from immunoSEQ multiplex PCR; TCRdb stores just in-frame clones and leaves some out. The table has 300,000 to 450,000 clones, around nine tenths seen once. Sequences were obtained from peripheral blood. The receptors derive from a human donor in a cohort sampled during active COVID-19.

The rearrangement joins TRBV5-1 to TRBJ2-5; D unclear. Between the trimmed V and J ends, which lost 1 base and 1 base, there was a span of 14 bases. CDR1 SGHRS and CDR2 YFSETQ come from the germline V gene. This CDR3 is 16 amino acids long. CDR3 bases: TGCGCCAGCAGCTTGCAAACGCGTAGTCTCCAAGAGACCCAGTACTTC. This gives the protein CASSLQTRSLQETQYF. The full variable domain, its missing parts supplied by reference TRBV5-1 and TRBJ2-5, is KAGVTQTPRYLIKTRGQQVTLSCSPISGHRSVSWYQQTPGQGLQFLFEYFSETQRNKGNFPGRFSGRQFSNSRSEMNVSTLELGDSALYLCASSLQTRSLQETQYFGPGTRLLVL.

The genes are TRBV5-4 and TRBJ2-1, with 7 positions matching TRBD2. CDR3 length: 15 residues. The trim removed 1 base at V and 4 bases at J, leaving 5 bases unmatched. The V gene's germline CDR1 is SGHNT and CDR2 YYREEE (reference sequence). Here the CDR3 reads CASSLREGRYNEQFF. CDR3 coding DNA: TGTGCCAGCAGCTTGAGGGAGGGCCGGTACAATGAGCAGTTCTTC.

The chain has TRBV15 and TRBJ2-3, with TRBD1 matching 7 bases. The CDR3 contains 12 residues. Germline CDR1 reads LNHNV; CDR2 reads YYDKDF (reference sequence). V shed 0 bases, J shed 14 bases, and the junction held 5 bases outside the gene matches. CDR3 amino acids: CATSRDRGRTYF. CDR3 DNA sequence: TGTGCCACCAGCAGAGATAGGGGGCGTACGTATTTT.

The chain couples TRBV18 to TRBJ1-4; D gene unclear. V gave up 6 bases and J gave up 0 bases, with 8 bases separating them. This CDR3 contains 14 residues. Per germline, CDR1 KGHSH and CDR2 LQKENI. In DNA form, the CDR3 reads TGTGCCAGCTCCTCTGGCCCAACTAATGAAAAACTGTTTTTT. Protein: CASSSGPTNEKLFF.

V is TRBV29-1 and J is TRBJ2-3, with D possibly TRBD2 on 5 matching bases. The CDR3 runs to 16 residues. The germline V and J ends were trimmed by 0 bases and 2 bases, with 15 bases remaining between them. Per the germline V gene, CDR1 is SQVTM and CDR2 is ANQGSEA. The CDR3 nucleotides read TGCAGCGTTGAAGATTTACGGGAAAGCCCCACAGATACGCAGTATTTT. It specifies CSVEDLRESPTDTQYF.

The chain combines TRBV12-3 or TRBV12-4 with TRBJ2-5; D remains ambiguous. Trimming took 2 bases from V and 2 from J, leaving 6 bases between them. This CDR3 is built from 13 residues. CDR3 in amino acids: CASSLNSQETQYF. DNA of the CDR3: TGTGCCAGCAGTTTAAATTCTCAAGAGACCCAGTACTTC.

The rearrangement links TRBV2 to TRBJ1-2; D remains unclear. The CDR3 loop spans 13 amino acids. V was shortened by 6 bases and J by 4 bases, with 12 bases between the two germline ends. The germline V gene has CDR1 SNHLY and CDR2 FYNNEI. The CDR3 loop is CASREGRGYGYTF. CDR3 coding DNA: TGTGCCAGCAGGGAGGGCCGAGGCTATGGCTACACCTTC. The complete variable domain, with remaining parts taken from reference TRBV2 and TRBJ1-2, reads EPEVTQTPSHQVTQMGQEVILRCVPISNHLYFYWYRQILGQKVEFLVSFYNNEISEKSEIFDDQFSVERPDGSNFTLKIRSTKLEDSAMYFCASREGRGYGYTFGSGTRLTVV.

The chain recombines TRBV7-9 with TRBJ2-7; 9 nucleotides match TRBD1. In germline, CDR1 is SEHNR, CDR2 FQNEAQ (reference sequence). The J segment lost 4 bases and the V segment lost 5 bases, leaving 9 bases of the junction unmatched. The CDR3 loop spans 15 amino acids. The CDR3 spells CASSNSRDRAYEQYF. The DNA for the CDR3 is TGTGCCAGCAGCAACTCCCGGGACAGGGCTTACGAGCAGTACTTC.

The sample holds one count of this clone. CDR3 sequence (DNA): TGTGCCAGTAGTAACAGGGGTTACCAGCCCCAGCATTTT. This gives the protein CASSNRGYQPQHF. This chain connects TRBV19 to TRBJ1-5; 7 bases agree with TRBD1. V trimming: 4 bases; J trimming: 7 bases; junction bases outside the gene matches: 4. Germline V gene lookup returns CDR1 LNHDA and CDR2 SQIVND (reference sequence). The CDR3 is 13 amino acids. Based on the CDR3 plus reference TRBV19 and TRBJ1-5, the full variable domain is DGGITQSPKYLFRKEGQNVTLSCEQNLNHDAMYWYRQDPGQGLRLIYYSQIVNDFQKGDIAEGYSVSREKKESFPLTVTSAQKNPTAFYLCASSNRGYQPQHFGDGTRLSIL.

This clone has a single count. The genes are TRBV11-2 and TRBJ2-2, with D maybe TRBD1 (6 bases). Germline V gene sequence: CDR1 SGHAT, CDR2 FQNNGV. With 10 bases removed from V and 3 bases from J, the gap between germline ends came to 15 bases. This CDR3 spans 14 amino acids. CDR3 residues: CATTSSGDTGELFF. Here the CDR3 DNA reads TGTGCCACCACCTCTTCAGGGGACACCGGGGAGCTGTTTTTT.

This CDR3 is CASSKTGNTGELFF. The CDR3 DNA sequence: TGTGCCAGCAGTAAGACAGGGAACACCGGGGAGCTGTTTTTT. The chain couples TRBV2 to TRBJ2-2; maybe TRBD1 (6 bases). Germline loops: CDR1 SNHLY, CDR2 FYNNEI. The CDR3 spans 14 residues. V lost 5 bases, J lost 1 base, and 8 bases lay in between.

V gene TRBV11-3 combines with J gene TRBJ2-3; D unresolved. CDR1 is SGHNT, CDR2 YENEEA, per germline. The V and J ends lost 3 bases and 0 bases respectively, with 4 bases between them. The CDR3 has 13 residues. The DNA of the CDR3 is TGTGCCAGCAGCTTCCAGAGCACAGATACGCAGTATTTT. It codes for CASSFQSTDTQYF.

The chain is built from TRBV9 and TRBJ2-7; 9 nucleotides align to TRBD2. The V gene end was trimmed by 2 bases and the J gene end by 2 bases; junction bases not matched to a gene: 2. Germline lookup yields CDR1 SGDLS and CDR2 YYNGEE. The length of the CDR3 is 14 residues. CDR3 sequence: CASSVSSGTYEQYF. DNA of the CDR3: TGTGCCAGCAGCGTCTCTAGCGGGACCTACGAGCAGTACTTC.

The chain joins TRBV5-4 to TRBJ2-3; 8 nucleotides match TRBD1. The CDR3 is made up of 13 amino acids. Per germline, CDR1 SGHNT and CDR2 YYREEE (reference sequence). V lost 4 bases, J lost 6 bases, and 4 bases stayed unmatched. CDR3 sequence: CASSNDRGDTQYF. Written as DNA, the CDR3 is TGTGCCAGCAGCAATGACAGGGGCGATACGCAGTATTTT.

The chain recombines TRBV5-1 with TRBJ2-1; 10 nucleotides match TRBD2. After removal of 1 base from V and 5 bases from J, the junction contained 9 bases not matched to a gene. The germline V gene encodes CDR1 SGHRS and CDR2 YFSETQ. CDR3 size: 17 residues. This chain's CDR3 is CASSLQASGSLHNEQFF. The CDR3 bases are TGCGCCAGCAGCTTGCAGGCTAGCGGGAGCCTTCACAATGAGCAGTTCTTC.

The chain couples TRBV15 to TRBJ2-4; 7 nucleotides agree with TRBD1. CDR3 length: 16 residues. The V segment lost 0 bases and the J segment 0 bases; nucleotides outside the gene matches: 2. CDR1 is LNHNV, CDR2 YYDKDF, per germline (reference sequence). The CDR3 loop is CATSREDRSAKNIQYF. The CDR3 DNA sequence: TGTGCCACCAGCAGAGAGGACAGGTCAGCCAAAAACATTCAGTACTTC.

V and J are TRBV7-2 and TRBJ1-1, with 7 bases identical to TRBD1. The length of the CDR3 is 16 residues. The germline V gene encodes CDR1 SGHTA and CDR2 FQGNSA. The trim removed 5 bases at V and 1 base at J, leaving 10 bases unmatched. CDR3 region: CASSPHRGSGNTEAFF. CDR3 in DNA: TGTGCCAGCAGCCCACACAGGGGTAGTGGGAACACTGAAGCTTTCTTT.